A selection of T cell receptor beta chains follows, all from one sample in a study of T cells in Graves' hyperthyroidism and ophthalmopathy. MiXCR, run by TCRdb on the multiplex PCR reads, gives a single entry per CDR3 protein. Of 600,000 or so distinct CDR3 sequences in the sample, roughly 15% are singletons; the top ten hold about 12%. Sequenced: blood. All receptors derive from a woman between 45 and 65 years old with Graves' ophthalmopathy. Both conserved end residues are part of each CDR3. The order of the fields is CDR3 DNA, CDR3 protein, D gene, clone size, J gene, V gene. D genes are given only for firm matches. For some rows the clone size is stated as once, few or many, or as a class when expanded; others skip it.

TGTGCCAGTAGTACCACCAATACCAGGGGCACTGAAGCTTTCTTT,CASSTTNTRGTEAFF,.,few,TRBJ1-1,TRBV19
TGTGCCAGCAGATACAGGGGCAGCAATCAGCCCCAGCATTTT,CASRYRGSNQPQHF,TRBD1,many,TRBJ1-5,TRBV2
TGTGCCAGCAGGGACAGGGTATTTAGTGTGAGCACAGATACGCAGTATTTT,CASRDRVFSVSTDTQYF,TRBD1,.,TRBJ2-3,TRBV27
TGTGCCAGCAAAGGAAGGACTAGCGGGAGGAAGAACACCGGGGAGCTGTTTTTT,CASKGRTSGRKNTGELFF,TRBD2,many,TRBJ2-2,TRBV6-1
TGTGCCAGCAGCACAGGGGAGGGGACTAGCGAACAAGAGACCCAGTACTTC,CASSTGEGTSEQETQYF,TRBD2,many,TRBJ2-5,TRBV11-3
TGCAGTGCTAGGACGGACGCCGGTGTGACTGAAGCTTTCTTT,CSARTDAGVTEAFF,.,many,TRBJ1-1,TRBV20-1
TGTGCCAGCAGTTTATACGCAGGCGCCCGCGAGCAGTACTTC,CASSLYAGAREQYF,.,.,TRBJ2-7,TRBV27
TGTGCCTGGAGTTCACACACCTCGGACTCCATCTACTTAGGTGACTATGGCTACACCTTC,CAWSSHTSDSIYLGDYGYTF,.,many,TRBJ1-2,TRBV30
TGCAGTGCTAGAGAGTTTGGCGCAGGGTATGGGAATCAGCCCCAGCATTTT,CSAREFGAGYGNQPQHF,.,few,TRBJ1-5,TRBV20-1
TGTGCCAGTAGTGCATTCTACCAGGGGGCTGCATCCTACGAGCAGTACTTC,CASSAFYQGAASYEQYF,TRBD1,.,TRBJ2-7,TRBV19
TGTGCCAGCAGTTTTCGCAGGGACCAGCCCCAGCATTTT,CASSFRRDQPQHF,.,few,TRBJ1-5,TRBV27
TGTGCCAGCAGCGAACAGGGAGGGTACGAGCAGTACTTC,CASSEQGGYEQYF,.,many,TRBJ2-7,TRBV7-3
TGTGCCAGCAGCGTAGACAGGGGTCCTTGGGGCTACACCTTC,CASSVDRGPWGYTF,TRBD1,.,TRBJ1-2,TRBV9
TGTGCCAGCAGTTTATTAAAAGGGCTAGCGGGCCACGAGCAGTACTTC,CASSLLKGLAGHEQYF,TRBD2,.,TRBJ2-7,TRBV27
TGCAGCGTCAACCGCCCCCTTACAGATACGCAGTATTTT,CSVNRPLTDTQYF,.,many,TRBJ2-3,TRBV29-1
TGTGTCAGCAGCCAAGGAGGAGGCTACGAGCAGTACTTC,CVSSQGGGYEQYF,.,.,TRBJ2-7,TRBV14
TGTGCCAGCAGTCCCTATCAGGACACTGAAGCTTTCTTT,CASSPYQDTEAFF,.,many,TRBJ1-1,TRBV12-3/TRBV12-4
TGTGCCAGCAAAGAGGTCCCTACTAGCACAGATACGCAGTATTTT,CASKEVPTSTDTQYF,.,.,TRBJ2-3,TRBV2
TGTGCCAGCAGTGAAGGCGGGAGTCGTGGAGATACGCAGTATTTT,CASSEGGSRGDTQYF,TRBD2,many,TRBJ2-3,TRBV2
TGCAGTGCTAGTCGGGGTTTCGGCACTGAAGCTTTCTTT,CSASRGFGTEAFF,.,.,TRBJ1-1,TRBV20-1
TGTGCCAGCTGTATCCGAGTGCAAGCTAGTTACGAGCAGTACTTC,CASCIRVQASYEQYF,.,many,TRBJ2-7,TRBV6-1
TGTGCCACCAGCACGCTGACAGGGAACAATCAGCCCCAGCATTTT,CATSTLTGNNQPQHF,TRBD1,many,TRBJ1-5,TRBV15
TGTGCCAGCAGCCGTAGGGGCTCCACCTACGAGCAGTACTTC,CASSRRGSTYEQYF,.,many,TRBJ2-7,TRBV7-2
TGTGCCAGCAGCTTAGAAGTTATGGCTCCCCATTACGAGCAGTACTTC,CASSLEVMAPHYEQYF,.,many,TRBJ2-7,TRBV7-2
TGTGCCAGCAGCTTAGCCCCAGGTCACCTCCAAGAGACCCAGTACTTC,CASSLAPGHLQETQYF,.,many,TRBJ2-5,TRBV7-2
TGTGCCAGCAGTTTAAGTCTAGCGGGAGGAAAGAACACCGGGGAGCTGTTTTTT,CASSLSLAGGKNTGELFF,TRBD2,many,TRBJ2-2,TRBV27
TGTGCCAGTAGTCCCACAGGGGGCCTCGCCTACGAGCAGTACTTC,CASSPTGGLAYEQYF,TRBD1,few,TRBJ2-7,TRBV19
TGTGCCAGCAGCGGGGTATGGGACGAGCAGTACTTC,CASSGVWDEQYF,.,many,TRBJ2-7,TRBV7-9
TGTGCCTGGAACGTCGGGCATCGGGCTAATGAAAAACTGTTTTTT,CAWNVGHRANEKLFF,.,once,TRBJ1-4,TRBV30
TGTGCCAGCAGCGAACAGGGGGCGCTGCTAGCGGGAGAAACCGGGGAGCTGTTTTTT,CASSEQGALLAGETGELFF,.,.,TRBJ2-2,TRBV9
TGTGCCAGTAGTATAGCAGGGTGGGCAGATACGCAGTATTTT,CASSIAGWADTQYF,.,few,TRBJ2-3,TRBV19
TGTGCCAGCAGCCACCTAGCGGGAGGGTTGGCCAAAAACATTCAGTACTTC,CASSHLAGGLAKNIQYF,TRBD2,.,TRBJ2-4,TRBV3-1
TGTGCCAGCAGCGCGGGGGGAGCGGAGACCCAGTACTTC,CASSAGGAETQYF,TRBD2,many,TRBJ2-5,TRBV9
TGTGCCAGTGCGCATCGGGACAGCTCCTACGAGCAGTACTTC,CASAHRDSSYEQYF,TRBD1,many,TRBJ2-7,TRBV6-1
TGTGCCACCAGCAGAGATAAGGGGGCTAGGGAGCAGTACTTC,CATSRDKGAREQYF,TRBD1,many,TRBJ2-7,TRBV15
TGTGCCAGCAGTATACTAGCGGGCAACTACAATGAGCAGTTCTTC,CASSILAGNYNEQFF,TRBD2,few,TRBJ2-1,TRBV6-1
TGTGCCAGCAGCCCACATGTCGCCGGGGAGCTGTTTTTT,CASSPHVAGELFF,.,.,TRBJ2-2,TRBV14
TGTGCCAGCAGTTTACTAGCGGCCAGAAACCAAGAGACCCAGTACTTC,CASSLLAARNQETQYF,TRBD2,few,TRBJ2-5,TRBV6-2/TRBV6-3
TGTGCCACTCACGCGACAGGGTCTACCTCCAATGGCTACACCTTC,CATHATGSTSNGYTF,TRBD1,few,TRBJ1-2,TRBV19
TGTGCCAGCAGTTACTCGGGTCAGGAGGCCTACGAGCAGTACTTC,CASSYSGQEAYEQYF,.,few,TRBJ2-7,TRBV6-6
TGTGCCACCAGCAGACCTGGGACTAGCGGGAGGGCAGCAGATACGCAGTATTTT,CATSRPGTSGRAADTQYF,TRBD2,.,TRBJ2-3,TRBV15
TGTGCCAGCTCCCGGATGGACGGCACCGGGGAGCTGTTTTTT,CASSRMDGTGELFF,.,few,TRBJ2-2,TRBV18
TGCGCCAGCAGCCAAGAGGGGGCCGACAGGGGTTGGTTAGATACGCAGTATTTT,CASSQEGADRGWLDTQYF,TRBD1,few,TRBJ2-3,TRBV4-1
TGTGCCAGCAGCTTAGGTCCGGGACTAGCGGGAGGGCCCTACGAGCAGTACTTC,CASSLGPGLAGGPYEQYF,TRBD2,many,TRBJ2-7,TRBV7-2
TGTGCCAGCAGCAGGGGGGGCGAACCTCACAATGAGCAGTTCTTC,CASSRGGEPHNEQFF,.,many,TRBJ2-1,TRBV6-2/TRBV6-3
TGTGCCAGCTCACCGACAGGGATGAACACTGAAGCTTTCTTT,CASSPTGMNTEAFF,TRBD1,many,TRBJ1-1,TRBV18
TGCAGCGTTGAAACAGGGCAGGGGTCCTACAATGAGCAGTTCTTC,CSVETGQGSYNEQFF,.,many,TRBJ2-1,TRBV29-1
TGTGCCAGCAGCGGAGGGGGGCAGGGGGACTACAATGAGCAGTTCTTC,CASSGGGQGDYNEQFF,.,.,TRBJ2-1,TRBV9